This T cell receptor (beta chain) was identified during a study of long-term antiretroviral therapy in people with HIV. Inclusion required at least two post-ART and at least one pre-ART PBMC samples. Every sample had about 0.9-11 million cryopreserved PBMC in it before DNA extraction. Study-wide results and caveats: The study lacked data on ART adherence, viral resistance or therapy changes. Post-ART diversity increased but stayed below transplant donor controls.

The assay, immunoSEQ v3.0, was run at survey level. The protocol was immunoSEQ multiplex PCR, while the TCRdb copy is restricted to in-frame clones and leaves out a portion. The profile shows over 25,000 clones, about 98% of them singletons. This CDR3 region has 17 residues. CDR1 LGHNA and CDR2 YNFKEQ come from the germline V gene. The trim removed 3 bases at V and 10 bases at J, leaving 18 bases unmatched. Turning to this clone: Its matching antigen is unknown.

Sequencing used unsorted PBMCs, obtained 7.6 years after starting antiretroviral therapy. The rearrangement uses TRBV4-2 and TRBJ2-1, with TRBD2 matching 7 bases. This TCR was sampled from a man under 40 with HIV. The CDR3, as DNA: TGTGCCAGCAGCCATCTACAACGGGGGGAAGAGGAACAGGAGCAGTTCTTC. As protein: CASSHLQRGEEEQEQFF.